What follows are 8 T cell receptor beta chains derived from one specimen sequenced in a study of blood T cell repertoires in COVID-19. Libraries were prepared by immunoSEQ multiplex PCR; TCRdb keeps only in-frame clonotypes and omits some of them. The data show approximately 250,000 clones, approximately 80% seen once. The sample comprised peripheral blood. The receptors originated from a woman in her fifties or sixties with active or convalescent COVID-19.

This chain connects TRBV6-6 to TRBJ2-3; possibly TRBD2 for D (7 bases). This CDR3 spans 15 amino acids. V dropped 7 bases and J dropped 3 bases, with 17 bases sitting between them. The germline V gene has CDR1 MNHNY and CDR2 SVGAGI (reference sequence). The CDR3 region has the DNA TGTGCCAGCACCCACCGGAGGGGGGGTACAGATACGCAGTATTTT. It is translated as CASTHRRGGTDTQYF.

In its sample, this clone was seen a few times. The genes are TRBV3-1 (or the pseudogene TRBV3-2) and TRBJ1-1; perhaps TRBD1 as D (6 bases). Germline CDR1 is LGHDT and CDR2 is YNNKEL (reference sequence). V was shortened by 4 bases and J by 4 bases, with 16 bases between the two germline ends. CDR3 length: 15 amino acids. CDR3 in DNA: TGTGCCAGCAGCCCCAGGGGTAACTTGGGCACTGAAGCTTTCTTT. It specifies CASSPRGNLGTEAFF.

The V and J genes are TRBV7-8 and TRBJ2-1; 10 bases match TRBD2. The CDR3 has 14 residues. Looked up from germline, CDR1 is SGHVS and CDR2 is FQNEAQ. J was trimmed by 4 bases and V by 6 bases; bases with no gene match: 3. The CDR3 spells CASSPTSGYNEQFF. The CDR3 DNA follows: TGTGCCAGCAGTCCGACTAGCGGGTACAATGAGCAGTTCTTC.

The count of this clone is one. The V gene is TRBV19, the J gene TRBJ1-2; possibly TRBD1 for D (6 bases). The CDR3 runs to 13 residues. V dropped 4 bases and J dropped 3 bases, with 9 bases sitting between them. The germline CDR1 and CDR2 sequences are LNHDA and SQIVND (reference sequence). CDR3 coding DNA: TGTGCCAGTAGTAGCCGGACAGACTATGGCTACACCTTC. The encoded protein is CASSSRTDYGYTF. The full variable domain, completed using reference TRBV19 and TRBJ1-2, is DGGITQSPKYLFRKEGQNVTLSCEQNLNHDAMYWYRQDPGQGLRLIYYSQIVNDFQKGDIAEGYSVSREKKESFPLTVTSAQKNPTAFYLCASSSRTDYGYTFGSGTRLTVV.

V and J are TRBV7-9 and TRBJ2-2; unclear D gene. Germline-derived CDR1 and CDR2 are SEHNR and FQNEAQ (reference sequence). The CDR3 runs 14 residues. V dropped 7 bases and J dropped 5 bases, with 14 bases sitting between them. Here the CDR3 DNA reads TGTGCCAGCACCCCGTCTAGACGGACCGGGGAGCTGTTTTTT. It encodes CASTPSRRTGELFF.

In this sample, this clone turned up a few times. V usage is TRBV18 and J usage is TRBJ2-5, with TRBD1 matching 7 bases. This CDR3 comprises 14 residues. Germline lookup yields CDR1 KGHSH and CDR2 LQKENI. The J segment lost 2 bases and the V segment lost 6 bases, leaving 6 bases of the junction unmatched. CDR3 protein: CASSATGHQETQYF. CDR3 coding DNA: TGTGCCAGCTCGGCGACAGGGCATCAAGAGACCCAGTACTTC.

V usage is TRBV19 and J usage is TRBJ1-6, with D perhaps TRBD1 (5 bases). CDR3 size: 15 residues. Germline values: CDR1 LNHDA, CDR2 SQIVND (reference sequence). The V end lost 7 bases, the J end lost 5 bases, and 15 bases lay between the germline ends. CDR3 sequence: CASKPGGTDNSPLHF. CDR3 nucleotide sequence: TGTGCCAGTAAACCAGGAGGGACCGATAATTCACCCCTCCACTTT.

The rearrangement joins TRBV15 to TRBJ1-5; D perhaps matches TRBD1 (6 bases). CDR3 length: 16 residues. Germline lookup yields CDR1 LNHNV and CDR2 YYDKDF (reference sequence). Trimming took off 0 bases at V and 2 bases at J, with 11 bases between the two ends. The CDR3 here is CATSRDQGNGNQPQHF. As DNA, the CDR3 is TGTGCCACCAGCAGAGATCAGGGGAATGGCAATCAGCCCCAGCATTTT.